The 22 T cell receptor beta chains given below trace back to one sample, sequenced in a study of blood T cell repertoires in COVID-19. Only in-frame clones appear in the TCRdb table, and some are missing; sequencing was by immunoSEQ multiplex PCR. This table holds about 65,000 clones, roughly 80% found once. The sequenced material came from peripheral blood. These receptors all stem from a man aged 50 or older with COVID-19, enrolled during active disease.

The genes are TRBV7-8 and TRBJ1-1; no clear D gene. The CDR3 runs to 13 residues. Germline V gene sequence: CDR1 SGHVS, CDR2 FQNEAQ. The V end lost 2 bases, the J end lost 2 bases, and 6 bases lay between the germline ends. The CDR3, as DNA: TGTGCCAGCAGCTTATCGGGTAACACTGAAGCTTTCTTT. This translates into CASSLSGNTEAFF.

The V gene is TRBV12-3 or TRBV12-4, the J gene TRBJ1-1, with a weak D call TRBD1 (6 bases). Trimming shortened V by 2 bases and J by 9 bases, and 7 bases separated the two germline ends. The CDR3 extends over 11 amino acids. The CDR3 region has the DNA TGTGCCAGCAGTTTAAGGGGGAAAGCTTTCTTT. Translated, it gives CASSLRGKAFF.

This chain joins TRBV7-6 and TRBJ2-7; unclear D gene. The V gene lost 1 base and the J gene lost 6 bases, with 10 bases spanning the gap. The CDR3 spans 13 residues. CDR1 is SGHVS, CDR2 FNYEAQ, per germline. This CDR3 is CASSLGAPGEQYF. The CDR3 DNA reads as TGTGCCAGCAGCTTAGGGGCCCCAGGCGAGCAGTACTTC.

This clone was counted ten times or more. This chain links TRBV19 with TRBJ2-2; 7 bases agree with TRBD2. The CDR3 is 19 amino acids. The V gene end was trimmed by 1 base and the J gene end by 3 bases; junction bases not matched to a gene: 14. Germline CDR1 reads LNHDA; CDR2 reads SQIVND (reference sequence). CDR3 sequence reads: CASSIVYAGVVPDTGELFF. The CDR3 DNA reads TGTGCCAGTAGTATAGTGTATGCGGGAGTAGTTCCCGACACCGGGGAGCTGTTTTTT.

This chain uses TRBV6-6 with TRBJ2-3, with 7 bases that match TRBD2. J was trimmed by 6 bases and V by 4 bases; bases with no gene match: 7. The CDR3 runs to 14 residues. The germline V gene has CDR1 MNHNY and CDR2 SVGAGI (reference sequence). DNA of the CDR3: TGTGCCAGCAGTTGGGCGGGAGCCGGTGATACGCAGTATTTT. Protein sequence: CASSWAGAGDTQYF.

The gene calls are TRBV19 and TRBJ1-6; a weak D match, TRBD1 (5 bases). The CDR3 is 15 residues long. Trimming shortened V by 6 bases and J by 7 bases, and 16 bases separated the two germline ends. Germline loops: CDR1 LNHDA, CDR2 SQIVND (reference sequence). CDR3 in DNA: TGTGCCAGTAGCCTTCAGGGTGAAAGGAATTCACCCCTCCACTTT. Translation gives CASSLQGERNSPLHF. The full variable domain, completed using reference TRBV19 and TRBJ1-6, is DGGITQSPKYLFRKEGQNVTLSCEQNLNHDAMYWYRQDPGQGLRLIYYSQIVNDFQKGDIAEGYSVSREKKESFPLTVTSAQKNPTAFYLCASSLQGERNSPLHFGNGTRLTVT.

The chain couples TRBV6-5 to TRBJ1-2; D is possibly TRBD1 (6 bases). CDR1 is MNHEY, CDR2 SVGAGI, per germline. CDR3 length: 13 residues. V shed 5 bases and J shed 4 bases, with 11 bases lying between them. This CDR3 is CASSRQEAYGYTF. The CDR3 bases are TGTGCCAGCAGTAGACAGGAGGCCTATGGCTACACCTTC.

V gene TRBV30 combines with J gene TRBJ1-1, with TRBD1 as a possible D gene (6 bases). V was shortened by 1 base and J by 5 bases, with 14 bases between the two germline ends. CDR1 is GTSNPN and CDR2 is SVGIG in the germline V gene (reference sequence). The CDR3 runs to 14 residues. The CDR3 sequence: CAWSGGVRGTEAFF. As DNA, the CDR3 is TGTGCCTGGAGTGGAGGGGTTAGGGGGACTGAAGCTTTCTTT.

The CDR3 sequence is CASKLAFSTDTQYF. CDR3 nucleotide sequence: TGTGCCAGCAAACTAGCGTTTAGCACAGATACGCAGTATTTT. The chain has TRBV7-2 and TRBJ2-3; 7 positions agree with TRBD2. V shed 7 bases, J shed 0 bases, and the junction held 4 bases outside the gene matches. Germline V CDR1 and CDR2: SGHTA, FQGNSA. The CDR3 runs 14 residues.

This rearrangement joins TRBV5-6 to TRBJ1-4; 7 bases are a match to TRBD1. Germline lookup yields CDR1 SGHDT and CDR2 YYEEEE. Trimming removed 4 bases from V and 7 bases from J; junction bases left unmatched: 7. There are 14 residues in the CDR3. In nucleotides, the CDR3 is TGTGCCAGCAGCCCGACAGGGCGTGGTGAAAAACTGTTTTTT. As protein: CASSPTGRGEKLFF.

V and J are TRBV29-1 and TRBJ2-1; TRBD2 agrees at 13 bases. Germline lookup yields CDR1 SQVTM and CDR2 ANQGSEA. V trimming: 4 bases; J trimming: 7 bases; junction bases outside the gene matches: 4. The CDR3 sequence is 14 residues long. Here the CDR3 reads CSVAWTSGSNEQFF. The CDR3 DNA sequence: TGCAGCGTTGCCTGGACTAGCGGGAGTAATGAGCAGTTCTTC.

The chain has TRBV9 and TRBJ1-4; D gene ambiguous. In germline, CDR1 is SGDLS, CDR2 YYNGEE. The CDR3 runs to 16 residues. V was trimmed by 4 bases and J by 7 bases, leaving 20 bases between them. The CDR3 loop is CASSPKQPALGEKLFF. In nucleotides, the CDR3 is TGTGCCAGCAGCCCCAAGCAACCCGCCCTAGGTGAAAAACTGTTTTTT.

The chain uses TRBV28 and TRBJ2-1; D may be TRBD2 (5 bases). The ends were cut back, 2 bases at V and 10 bases at J, with 15 bases in the middle. This CDR3 has 14 amino acids. Germline CDR1 and CDR2: MDHEN and SYDVKM. In nucleotides, the CDR3 is TGTGCCAGCAGTTTAATTAGGAGAACGGGGGAGCAGTTCTTC. Its translation is CASSLIRRTGEQFF.

Notes on this clone: This may be a read error, as it is one base from a much larger clone. Other nucleotide sequences from this sample produce the same CDR3. This chain connects TRBV4-3 to TRBJ2-3; 9 nucleotides line up with TRBD1. This CDR3 has 16 amino acids. Trimming took 3 bases from V and 6 from J; bases not matched to a gene: 10. The germline V gene has CDR1 LGHNA and CDR2 YSLEER. CDR3 sequence (DNA): TGCGCCAGCAGCCATACGGGGACAGGGCTTACGGATACGCAGTATTTT. It yields the protein CASSHTGTGLTDTQYF.

In its sample, this clone was seen once. The V and J genes are TRBV5-6 and TRBJ2-1; 8 bases fit TRBD2. The CDR3 spans 15 residues. V shed 4 bases and J 3 bases; nucleotides not matched to a gene: 6. Germline V gives CDR1 SGHDT, CDR2 YYEEEE. CDR3 nucleotide sequence: TGTGCCAGCAGCCTCCAGCGGGAGTTCTACAATGAGCAGTTCTTC. This encodes CASSLQREFYNEQFF.

In this sample, this clone turned up once. The chain employs TRBV19 and TRBJ2-1, with TRBD2 identical over 8 bases. The CDR3 length is 17 residues. J lost 3 bases, V lost 6 bases, and 13 bases had no gene match. CDR1 and CDR2 from the germline V gene are LNHDA and SQIVND (reference sequence). In DNA, the CDR3 is TGTGCCAGTAGCCTAGATGGTAGCGGGAATGACTACAATGAGCAGTTCTTC. Its protein is CASSLDGSGNDYNEQFF.

The chain recombines TRBV7-9 with TRBJ2-2, with TRBD1 matching 8 bases. Germline assignment: CDR1 SEHNR and CDR2 FQNEAQ (reference sequence). This CDR3 contains 14 residues. The V gene end was trimmed by 5 bases and the J gene end by 5 bases; junction bases not matched to a gene: 4. The CDR3 protein is CASSQDRVTGELFF. CDR3 nucleotide sequence: TGTGCCAGCAGCCAGGACAGGGTTACCGGGGAGCTGTTTTTT.

This chain links TRBV5-8 with TRBJ1-1, with TRBD1 matching 9 bases. Trimming took 5 bases from V and 1 from J; bases not matched to a gene: 9. CDR1 SGHTS and CDR2 YDEGEE come from the germline V gene. The CDR3 runs 16 residues. The CDR3 loop reads CASSLTGGGRNTEAFF. The DNA for the CDR3 is TGTGCCAGCAGTTTAACAGGGGGCGGAAGGAACACTGAAGCTTTCTTT.

The gene calls are TRBV5-1 and TRBJ1-2; D perhaps matches TRBD1 (6 bases). CDR1 and CDR2 from the germline V gene are SGHRS and YFSETQ. Between the trimmed V and J ends, which lost 5 bases and 2 bases, there was a span of 16 bases. This CDR3 region has 15 residues. CDR3 DNA: TGCGCCAGCAGAACCACAGGGCTTACCAACTATGGCTACACCTTC. This sequence encodes CASRTTGLTNYGYTF.

J is TRBJ2-1 and V is TRBV9, with D possibly being TRBD2 (6 bases). The CDR3 runs to 13 residues. V shed 3 bases and J shed 8 bases, with 12 bases lying between them. Germline lookup yields CDR1 SGDLS and CDR2 YYNGEE. Written as DNA, the CDR3 is TGTGCCAGCAGCGCGGGACTTGTCGATGAGCAGTTCTTC. Its protein is CASSAGLVDEQFF.

The chain couples TRBV28 to TRBJ1-2; 8 bases map to TRBD1. The CDR3 runs 11 residues. V trimming: 8 bases; J trimming: 8 bases; junction bases outside the gene matches: 4. CDR1 and CDR2 (germline): MDHEN, SYDVKM. The CDR3 spells CASRRDRGYTF. The CDR3 DNA is TGTGCCAGCCGACGGGACAGGGGCTACACCTTC.

In its sample, this clone was seen once. The chain is built from TRBV3-1 (or the pseudogene TRBV3-2) and TRBJ2-4; tentative D call: TRBD2 (6 bases). The CDR3 length is 18 residues. V was shortened by 4 bases and J by 3 bases, with 22 bases between the two germline ends. Germline loops: CDR1 LGHDT, CDR2 YNNKEL (reference sequence). CDR3 amino acids: CASSRVPSLAPSKNIQYF. DNA of the CDR3: TGTGCCAGCAGCCGGGTTCCTTCCCTAGCGCCGAGCAAAAACATTCAGTACTTC.